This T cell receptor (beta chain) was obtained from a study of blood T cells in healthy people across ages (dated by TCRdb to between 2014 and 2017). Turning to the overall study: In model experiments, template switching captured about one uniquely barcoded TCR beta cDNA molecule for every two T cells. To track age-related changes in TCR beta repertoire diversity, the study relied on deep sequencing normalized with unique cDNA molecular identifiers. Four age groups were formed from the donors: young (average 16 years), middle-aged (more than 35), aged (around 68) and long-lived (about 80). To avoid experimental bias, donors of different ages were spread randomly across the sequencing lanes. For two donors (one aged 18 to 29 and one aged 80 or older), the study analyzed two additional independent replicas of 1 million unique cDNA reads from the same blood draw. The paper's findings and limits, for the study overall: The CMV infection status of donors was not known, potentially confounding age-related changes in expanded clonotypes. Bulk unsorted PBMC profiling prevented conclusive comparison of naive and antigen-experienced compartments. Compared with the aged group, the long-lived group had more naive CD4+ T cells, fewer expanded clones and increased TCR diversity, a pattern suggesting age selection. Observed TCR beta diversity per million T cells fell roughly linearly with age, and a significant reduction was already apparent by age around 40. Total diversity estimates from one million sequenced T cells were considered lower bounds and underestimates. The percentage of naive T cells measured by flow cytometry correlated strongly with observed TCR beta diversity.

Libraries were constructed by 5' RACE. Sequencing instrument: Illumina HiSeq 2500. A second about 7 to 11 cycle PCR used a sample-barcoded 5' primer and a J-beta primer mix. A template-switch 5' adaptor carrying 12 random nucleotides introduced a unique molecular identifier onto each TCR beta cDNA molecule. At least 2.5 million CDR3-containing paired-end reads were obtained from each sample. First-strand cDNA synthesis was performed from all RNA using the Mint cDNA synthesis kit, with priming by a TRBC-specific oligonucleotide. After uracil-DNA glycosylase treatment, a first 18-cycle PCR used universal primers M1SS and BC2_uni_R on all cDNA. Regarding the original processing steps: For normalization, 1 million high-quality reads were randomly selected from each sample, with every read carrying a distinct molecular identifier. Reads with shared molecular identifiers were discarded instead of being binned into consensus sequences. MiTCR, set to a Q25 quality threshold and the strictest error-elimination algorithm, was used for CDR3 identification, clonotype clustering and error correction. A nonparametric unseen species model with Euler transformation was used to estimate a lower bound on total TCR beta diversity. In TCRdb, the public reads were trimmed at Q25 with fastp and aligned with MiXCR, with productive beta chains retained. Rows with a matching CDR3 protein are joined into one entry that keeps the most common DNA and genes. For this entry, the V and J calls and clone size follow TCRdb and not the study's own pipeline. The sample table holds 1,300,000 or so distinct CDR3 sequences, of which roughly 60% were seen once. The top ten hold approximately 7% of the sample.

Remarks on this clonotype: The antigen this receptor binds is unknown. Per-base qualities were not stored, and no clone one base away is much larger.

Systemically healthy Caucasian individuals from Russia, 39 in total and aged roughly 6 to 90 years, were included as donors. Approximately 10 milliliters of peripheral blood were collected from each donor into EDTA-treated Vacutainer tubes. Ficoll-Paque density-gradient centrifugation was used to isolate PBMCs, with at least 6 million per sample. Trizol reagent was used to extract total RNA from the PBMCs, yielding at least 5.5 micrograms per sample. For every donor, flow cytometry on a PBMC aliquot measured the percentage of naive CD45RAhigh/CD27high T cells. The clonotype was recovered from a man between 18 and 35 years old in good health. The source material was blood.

The CDR3: CSAREGTSWNEQFF. The DNA sequence is TGCAGTGCTAGAGAAGGGACTAGCTGGAATGAGCAGTTCTTC. This receptor chain uses TRBV20-1 and TRBJ2-1, and 9 junction bases match TRBD2. V is cut back by 0 bases and J by 7 bases, with 4 bases in the junction unmatched. CDR1 and CDR2 are drawn from the germline V gene (reference sequence): DFQATT, SNEGSKA. From its cysteine to its phenylalanine, the CDR3 spans 14 amino acids. The read is trimmed to its CDR3 DNA, 42 bases read in frame from base 1.